This T cell receptor beta chain was identified during a study of blood T cell repertoires in COVID-19. Losses at the gene ends were 2 bases for V and 2 bases for J; bases not matched to a gene: 7. CDR1 and CDR2 from the germline V gene are MDHEN and SYDVKM. The CDR3 is 19 amino acids. A single count supports this clone. Only in-frame clones appear in the TCRdb table, and some are missing; sequencing was by immunoSEQ multiplex PCR. This table has 250,000 to 300,000 clones, about 90% appearing once. The rearrangement links TRBV28 to TRBJ2-6, with 12 bases fitting TRBD1. The specimen sequenced was peripheral blood. The receptor's source is a woman in her twenties or thirties with COVID-19, enrolled during active disease. The CDR3 coding sequence is TGTGCCAGCAGTTTACCCCCGGGACAGGGGGCACCTGGGGCCAACGTCCTGACTTTC. This translates into CASSLPPGQGAPGANVLTF.